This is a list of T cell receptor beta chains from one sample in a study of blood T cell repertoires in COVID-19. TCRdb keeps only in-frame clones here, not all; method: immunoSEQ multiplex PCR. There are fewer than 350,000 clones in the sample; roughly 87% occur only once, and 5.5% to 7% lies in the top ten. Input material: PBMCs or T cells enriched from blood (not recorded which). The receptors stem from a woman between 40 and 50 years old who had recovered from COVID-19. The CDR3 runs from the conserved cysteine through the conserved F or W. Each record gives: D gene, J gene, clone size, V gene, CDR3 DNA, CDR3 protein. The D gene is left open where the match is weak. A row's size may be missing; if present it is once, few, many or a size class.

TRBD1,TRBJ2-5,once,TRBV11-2,TGTGCCAGCAGCTTGGGACAGGTAGTTCTCGAGACCCAGTACTTC,CASSLGQVVLETQYF
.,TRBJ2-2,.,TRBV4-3,TGCGCCAGCAGCCAAGGTTACGGGGAGCTGTTTTTT,CASSQGYGELFF
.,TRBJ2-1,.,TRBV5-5,TGTGCCAGCAGCACACAGGGTATCTACAATGAGCAGTTCTTC,CASSTQGIYNEQFF
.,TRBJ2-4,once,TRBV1,TGCACCAGCAGCCCCTTACCGGACATAGAGAACATTCAGTACTTC,CTSSPLPDIENIQYF
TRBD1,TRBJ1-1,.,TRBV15,TGTGCCACCAGCAGCCGGACAGGGAAGAACACTGAAGCTTTCTTT,CATSSRTGKNTEAFF
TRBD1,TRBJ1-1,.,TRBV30,TGTGCCTGGAGACGCAGGGGGGAGGCTTTCTTT,CAWRRRGEAFF
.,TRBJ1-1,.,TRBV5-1,TGCGCCAGCAGCCGGGAGCCCTCACGGACTGAAGCTTTCTTT,CASSREPSRTEAFF
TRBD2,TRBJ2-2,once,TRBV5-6,TGTGCCAGCAGCTTGGGCGGGAGGGTAACCGGGGAGCTGTTTTTT,CASSLGGRVTGELFF
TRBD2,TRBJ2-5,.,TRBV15,TGTGCCACCAGCAGAGATTTACGCGGGAGAGTGGCTGAGACCCAGTACTTC,CATSRDLRGRVAETQYF
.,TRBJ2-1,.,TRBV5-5,TGTGCCAGCAGCTTGGCCCCTAGCGAGAACTACAATGAGCAGTTCTTC,CASSLAPSENYNEQFF
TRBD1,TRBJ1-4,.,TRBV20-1,TGCAGTGCTAGTGGGAAGGGACAGGATGGTGCAACTAATGAAAAACTGTTTTTT,CSASGKGQDGATNEKLFF
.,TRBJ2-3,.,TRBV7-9,TGTGCCAGCAGCTTAAGGGGAAGCGGGAGCACAGATACGCAGTATTTT,CASSLRGSGSTDTQYF
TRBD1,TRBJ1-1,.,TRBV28,TGTGCCAGCAGTGGGTCAGGGGGCCGCACTGAAGCTTTCTTT,CASSGSGGRTEAFF
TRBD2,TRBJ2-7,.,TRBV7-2,TGTGCCAGCAGCTCCCGGCTAGCGGGAGGGTCCGCCGAGCAGTACTTC,CASSSRLAGGSAEQYF
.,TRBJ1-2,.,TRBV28,TGTGCCAGCGGAGGCGATAACTATGGCTACACCTTC,CASGGDNYGYTF
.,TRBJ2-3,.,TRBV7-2,TGTGCCAGCAGCTCTCCCCAAGGACAATCGACAGATACGCAGTATTTT,CASSSPQGQSTDTQYF
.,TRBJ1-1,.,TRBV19,TGTGCCAGTAGTACAGGGCTTGGTAGCACTGAAGCTTTCTTT,CASSTGLGSTEAFF
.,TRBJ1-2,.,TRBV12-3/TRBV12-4,TGTGCCAGCAATCAACAGGGAGACTATGGCTACACCTTC,CASNQQGDYGYTF
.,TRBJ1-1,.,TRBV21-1,TGTGCCAGCGTACAGACAGAGATGAACACTGAAGCTTTCTTT,CASVQTEMNTEAFF
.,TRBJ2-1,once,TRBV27,TGTGCCAGCAGTATGAACAGGCACAATGAGCAGTTCTTC,CASSMNRHNEQFF
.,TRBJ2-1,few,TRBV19,TGTGCCAGTAGTATTGCTCGGGAGCAGTTCTTC,CASSIAREQFF
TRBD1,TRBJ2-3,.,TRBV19,TGTGCCAGTAGTAGACAGGGAGTAGCAACAGATACGCAGTATTTT,CASSRQGVATDTQYF
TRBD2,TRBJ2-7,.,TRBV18,TGTGCCAGCTCGCGACTAGCGGAGAGCTACGAGCAGTACTTC,CASSRLAESYEQYF